This T cell receptor (beta chain) was sequenced for a study of CD8 T cells in ankylosing spondylitis. Study outcomes and limitations: In ankylosing spondylitis blood, a motif of seven to nine highly homologous TCR beta variants appeared characteristic. According to the report, clones linked to the disease were significantly enriched in matched synovial fluid samples taken from ankylosing spondylitis patients.

V was cut by 7 bases and J by 1 base, with 14 bases left in between. The CDR3 runs 13 residues. Germline V gives CDR1 SQVTM, CDR2 ANQGSEA. Note on this clonotype: Antigen: not known.

TCRdb analysed the 5' RACE reads with MiXCR anew, one entry per CDR3 protein. Here the sample spans 670,000 or so distinct CDR3 sequences, around 20% being singletons. Sequencing used blood, either unsorted or a sorted T cell fraction (not recorded which). The TCR was taken from a male donor with ankylosing spondylitis. V gene TRBV29-1 combines with J gene TRBJ2-7, with D possibly matching TRBD1 (5 bases). The chain's CDR3 is CSALTTASYEQYF. The CDR3 DNA reads TGCAGCGCCTTGACGACAGCGTCCTACGAGCAGTACTTC.